This T cell receptor (beta chain) came from a study of early T cells in non-severe SARS-CoV-2 infection. Researchers tagged individual cDNA molecules with unique molecular identifiers. TCRdb re-called the 5' RACE reads through MiXCR, storing one row per CDR3 protein. The sample contains approximately 50,000 distinct CDR3 sequences, roughly 12% of which appear only once. The CDR3 consists of 15 residues. The trim removed 6 bases at V and 3 bases at J, leaving 9 bases unmatched. In germline, CDR1 is SEHNR, CDR2 FQNEAQ (reference sequence). This clonotype occurred many times. Specimen: whole blood, collected at baseline. The clonotype originates from an adult who was a healthcare worker with PCR-confirmed SARS-CoV-2 infection or an uninfected control (not recorded which). V and J are TRBV7-9 and TRBJ1-1; 8 nucleotides match TRBD1. The CDR3 protein is CASSPQGGLDTEAFF. In DNA, the CDR3 is TGTGCCAGCAGTCCACAGGGGGGCTTGGACACTGAAGCTTTCTTT.